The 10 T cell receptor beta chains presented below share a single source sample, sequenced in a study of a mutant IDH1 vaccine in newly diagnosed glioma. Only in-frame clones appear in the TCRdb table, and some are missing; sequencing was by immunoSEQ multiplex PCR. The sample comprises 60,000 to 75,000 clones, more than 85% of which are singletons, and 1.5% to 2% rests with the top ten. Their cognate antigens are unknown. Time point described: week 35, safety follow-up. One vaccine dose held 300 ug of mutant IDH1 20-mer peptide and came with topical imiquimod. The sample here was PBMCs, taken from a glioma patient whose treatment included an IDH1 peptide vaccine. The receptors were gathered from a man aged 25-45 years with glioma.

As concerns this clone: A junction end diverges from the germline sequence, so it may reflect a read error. CDR3 DNA sequence: TGTGCCAGCAGCGTAGAGGGGACAGGAGATATGCAGTATTTT. Its protein is CASSVEGTGDMQYF. The chain uses TRBV9 and TRBJ2-3, with 8 bases that match TRBD1. Germline CDR1 SGDLS, CDR2 YYNGEE. The CDR3 spans 14 residues.

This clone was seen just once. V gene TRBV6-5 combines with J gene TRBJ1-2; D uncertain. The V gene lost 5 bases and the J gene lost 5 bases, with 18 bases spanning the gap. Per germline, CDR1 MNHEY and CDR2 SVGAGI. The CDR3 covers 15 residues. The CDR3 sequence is CASSQQMDGLYGYTF. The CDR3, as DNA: TGTGCCAGCAGTCAACAAATGGACGGACTATATGGCTACACCTTC.

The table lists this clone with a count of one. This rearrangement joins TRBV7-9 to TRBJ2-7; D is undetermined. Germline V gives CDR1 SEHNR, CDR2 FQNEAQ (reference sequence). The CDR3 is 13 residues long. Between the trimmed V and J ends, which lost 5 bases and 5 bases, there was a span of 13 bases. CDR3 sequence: CASSHPQGNEQYF. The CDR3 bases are TGTGCCAGCAGCCACCCACAAGGGAACGAGCAGTACTTC.

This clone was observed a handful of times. The CDR3: CASSDQAGGLRDTQYF. The CDR3 region has the DNA TGTGCCAGCAGCGACCAAGCGGGAGGCTTGAGAGATACGCAGTATTTT. The rearrangement uses TRBV7-2 and TRBJ2-3; 9 bases align to TRBD2. V gave up 5 bases and J gave up 5 bases; unmatched junction bases: 11. Per the germline V gene, CDR1 is SGHTA and CDR2 is FQGNSA. The CDR3 is 16 residues long. Drawing the rest from reference TRBV7-2 and TRBJ2-3, the complete variable domain is GAGVSQSPSNKVTEKGKDVELRCDPISGHTALYWYRQSLGQGLEFLIYFQGNSAPDKSGLPSDRFSAERTGGSVSTLTIQRTQQEDSAVYLCASSDQAGGLRDTQYFGPGTRLTVL.

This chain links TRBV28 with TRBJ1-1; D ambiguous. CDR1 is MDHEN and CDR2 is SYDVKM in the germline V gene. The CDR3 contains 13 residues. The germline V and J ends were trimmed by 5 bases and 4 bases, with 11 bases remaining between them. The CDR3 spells CASSPIGGTEAFF. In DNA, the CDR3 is TGTGCCAGCAGTCCCATAGGTGGCACTGAAGCTTTCTTT.

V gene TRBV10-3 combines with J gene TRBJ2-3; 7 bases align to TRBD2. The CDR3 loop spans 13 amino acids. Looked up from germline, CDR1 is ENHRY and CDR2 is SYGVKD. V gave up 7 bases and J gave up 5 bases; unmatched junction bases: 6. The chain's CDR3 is CAITSGTEDTQYF. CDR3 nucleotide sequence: TGTGCCATCACTAGCGGTACGGAAGATACGCAGTATTTT.

The CDR3 DNA is TGTGCCAGCAGAGCACAGGAAGCGAACACTGAAGCTTTCTTT. Amino acid sequence: CASRAQEANTEAFF. The rearrangement uses TRBV2 and TRBJ1-1, with D tentatively TRBD1 (5 bases). The CDR3 is made up of 14 amino acids. Deletions cut 6 bases from V and 1 base from J, with 12 bases between. CDR1 and CDR2 (germline): SNHLY, FYNNEI.

DNA for the CDR3: TGCGCCAGCAGCTTGGACGGCCTGGATCAGGGGATACCCCTCCACTTT. Translating gives CASSLDGLDQGIPLHF. This sequence joins TRBV5-1 and TRBJ1-6; D might be TRBD1 (6 bases). The V gene's germline CDR1 is SGHRS and CDR2 YFSETQ. This CDR3 has 16 amino acids. V shed 0 bases and J shed 12 bases, with 19 bases lying between them.

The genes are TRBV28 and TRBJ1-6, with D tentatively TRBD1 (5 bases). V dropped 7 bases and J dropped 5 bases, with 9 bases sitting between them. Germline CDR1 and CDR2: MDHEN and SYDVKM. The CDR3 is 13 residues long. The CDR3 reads CASTQDNNSPLHF. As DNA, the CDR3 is TGTGCCAGCACCCAGGACAATAATTCACCCCTCCACTTT.

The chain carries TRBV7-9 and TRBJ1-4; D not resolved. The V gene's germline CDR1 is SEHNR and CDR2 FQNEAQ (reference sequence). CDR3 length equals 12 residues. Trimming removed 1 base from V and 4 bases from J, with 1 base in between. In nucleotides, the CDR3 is TGTGCCAGCAGCTTAGGTAATGAAAAACTGTTTTTT. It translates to CASSLGNEKLFF.